The entry below describes one TCR beta chain. The antigen is undetermined. This sample stems from a study of cytomegalovirus exposure and HLA in healthy donors. This PCR relied on a set of 60 Vbeta primers and 13 Jbeta primers. Assay used: immunoSEQ multiplex PCR; TCRdb lists only in-frame clones, some missing. The profile shows 95,000 to 150,000 clones, roughly three fifths of them singletons. Germline loops: CDR1 LGHNA, CDR2 YNFKEQ. The CDR3 runs to 14 residues. Despite likely unrecorded immune exposures, the donors were nominally healthy at the time of sampling. Study-wide results and limits: Some highly shared sequence variants likely arose as a pipeline artifact. Most subjects had HLA-A and HLA-B alleles reportedly predicted accurately by TCR beta sequences.

Material: PBMCs. This clonotype was sampled from a middle-aged woman in good health and CMV-seropositive. The chain employs TRBV4-2 and TRBJ2-5; a possible D gene is TRBD2 (6 bases). The end of the DNA aligns better with TRBJ2-7, so the J call may be wrong. In DNA, the CDR3 is TGTGCCAGCAGCCAAGAAGGCCTAGCGAACGAGCAGTACTTC. This gives the protein CASSQEGLANEQYF.